This T cell receptor beta chain appears in the sequencing data of a study of naive and memory T cell subsets. Study-wide results and limits: In naive cells, over 95% of TCR sequences were seen only once.

Cells stained for CD3, CD4, CD8, CD45RA, CD27 and viability were sorted into four CD45RA/CD27 subsets. Both TRBC1 and TRBC2 were covered by a beta constant-region primer of two equimolar oligonucleotides. TCRdb reprocessed the UMI-ligation and nested PCR reads via MiXCR and lists one record per CDR3 protein. The table shows 130,000 to 150,000 distinct CDR3 sequences, with 15% to 20% occurring only once. This clonotype was seen only a few times. What it binds is unknown. The CDR3 has 14 amino acids. V was cut by 2 bases and J by 3 bases, with 11 bases left in between. Germline values: CDR1 ENHRY, CDR2 SYGVKD.

This clonotype was sampled from a human donor in good health. The rearrangement joins TRBV10-3 to TRBJ2-7, with D tentatively TRBD1 (5 bases). The sequenced sample consisted of naive CD4+ T cells from blood. CDR3 sequence reads: CAISEARDSYEQYF. CDR3 sequence (DNA): TGTGCCATCAGTGAGGCCCGCGACAGCTACGAGCAGTACTTC.